The clone carrying this TCR beta chain was recorded at least ten times. Each person with ophthalmopathy scored at least 3 on the Clinical Activity Score, reached NOSPECS grade 4 or higher, and had been ill under 3 months. Patients were excluded for uncontrolled infection, other autoimmune disease, pregnancy or lactation. PBMCs came from over 8.5 ml fresh peripheral blood. This record comes from a study of T cells in Graves' hyperthyroidism and ophthalmopathy. Background on the study: Peripheral blood samples were taken at initial diagnosis, prior to any treatment.

The CDR3 regions of TCR beta were amplified from RNA transcripts. Researchers ran a first-round RT-PCR on the TCR CDR3 using the HTBI primer set. Each CDR3 protein is one row after TCRdb ran MiXCR on the multiplex PCR reads. The table shows some 570,000 distinct CDR3 sequences, with over 12% occurring only once. The germline V gene has CDR1 MDHEN and CDR2 SYDVKM. V dropped 4 bases and J dropped 3 bases, with 12 bases sitting between them. The CDR3 has 14 amino acids. The clonotype comes from a woman under 30 with Graves' ophthalmopathy. Sequencing was carried out using blood. The genes are TRBV28 and TRBJ1-1, with D perhaps TRBD1 (5 bases). The CDR3 coding sequence is TGTGCCAGCAGTTGGGGGGATGGCGACACTGAAGCTTTCTTT. Amino acid sequence: CASSWGDGDTEAFF.